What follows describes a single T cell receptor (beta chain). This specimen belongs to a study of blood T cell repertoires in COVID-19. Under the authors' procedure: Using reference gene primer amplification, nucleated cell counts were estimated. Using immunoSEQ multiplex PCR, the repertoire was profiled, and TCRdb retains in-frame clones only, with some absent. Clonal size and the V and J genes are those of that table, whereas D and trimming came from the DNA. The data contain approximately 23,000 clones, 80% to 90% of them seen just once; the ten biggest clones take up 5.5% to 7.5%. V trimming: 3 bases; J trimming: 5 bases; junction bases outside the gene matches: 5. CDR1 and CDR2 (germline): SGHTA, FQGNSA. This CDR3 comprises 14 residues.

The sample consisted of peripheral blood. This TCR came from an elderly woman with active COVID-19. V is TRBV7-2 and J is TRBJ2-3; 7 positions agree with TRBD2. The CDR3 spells CASSFRRGRDTQYF. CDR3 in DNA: TGTGCCAGCAGCTTTCGGCGGGGGAGAGATACGCAGTATTTT.